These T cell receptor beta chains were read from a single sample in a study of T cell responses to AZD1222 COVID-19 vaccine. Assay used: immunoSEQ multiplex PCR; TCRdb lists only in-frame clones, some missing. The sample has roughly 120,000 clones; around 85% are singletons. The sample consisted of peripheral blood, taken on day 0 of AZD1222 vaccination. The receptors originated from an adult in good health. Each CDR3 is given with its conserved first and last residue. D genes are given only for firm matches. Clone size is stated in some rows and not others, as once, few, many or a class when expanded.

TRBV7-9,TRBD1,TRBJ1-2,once,TGTGCCAGCAGCTTAGGGGAAGGACAGGGGGCAGGAGGCTACACCTTC,CASSLGEGQGAGGYTF
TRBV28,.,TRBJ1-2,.,TGTGCCAGCAGTTGGGTCGCGGTCTATGGCTACACCTTC,CASSWVAVYGYTF
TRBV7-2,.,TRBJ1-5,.,TGTGCCAGCAGCCCGGCCGTTGTAGGCCAGCCCCAGCATTTT,CASSPAVVGQPQHF
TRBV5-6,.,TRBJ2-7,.,TGTGCCAGCAGCTTGAGGGCAGTCGATCGAGAGCAGTACTTC,CASSLRAVDREQYF
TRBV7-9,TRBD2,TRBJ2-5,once,TGTGCCAGCAGCTGGGGTGTGACTAGCGCGGAAGAGACCCAGTACTTC,CASSWGVTSAEETQYF
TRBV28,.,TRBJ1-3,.,TGTGCCAGCGTGGGGCGCGGAAACACCATATATTTT,CASVGRGNTIYF
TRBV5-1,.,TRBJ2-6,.,TGCGCCAGCAGCTCAGGGGTTCGCTCTGGGGCCAACGTCCTGACTTTC,CASSSGVRSGANVLTF
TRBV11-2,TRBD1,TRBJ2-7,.,TGTGCCAGCAGCTTAGAGGTGGGACAGGCCTACGAGCAGTACTTC,CASSLEVGQAYEQYF
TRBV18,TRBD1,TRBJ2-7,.,TGTGCCAGCGCGGGACAGGGGGCGTACGAGCAGTACTTC,CASAGQGAYEQYF
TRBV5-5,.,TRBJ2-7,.,TGTGCCAGCAGCTTGTTAAACGCGCAGAGCGAGCAGTACTTC,CASSLLNAQSEQYF
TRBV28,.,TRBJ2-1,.,TGTGCCAGCAGTTTAGCTTTGTGGAGGGCAAACAATGAGCAGTTCTTC,CASSLALWRANNEQFF
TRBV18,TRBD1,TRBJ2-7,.,TGTGCCAGCTCACCTGGGACAGAGCTCTACGAGCAGTACTTC,CASSPGTELYEQYF
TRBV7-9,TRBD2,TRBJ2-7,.,TGTGCCAGCAGCTTTTCCGGGGGGGTCGAGCAGTACTTC,CASSFSGGVEQYF
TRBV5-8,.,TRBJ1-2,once,TGTGCCAGCGACTCGACAGGAAGACTTTATGGCTACACCTTC,CASDSTGRLYGYTF
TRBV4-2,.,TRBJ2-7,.,TGTGCCAGCAGCCAAGAAGGGGGAGCAGAATCCTACGAGCAGTACTTC,CASSQEGGAESYEQYF
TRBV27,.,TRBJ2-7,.,TGTGCCAGCAGTTTAATTCGGGGGAACTACGAGCAGTACTTC,CASSLIRGNYEQYF
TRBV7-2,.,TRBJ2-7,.,TGTGCCAGCAGCTTAGCAGGGAGTTCCTACGAGCAGTACTTC,CASSLAGSSYEQYF
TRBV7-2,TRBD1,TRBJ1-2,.,TGTGCCAGCAGCTATGGACAGGGGGCCTGGGGCTATGGCTACACCTTC,CASSYGQGAWGYGYTF
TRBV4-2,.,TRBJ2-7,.,TGTGCCAGCAGCCAAGTGTGGAAAACGAGACACGAGCAGTACTTC,CASSQVWKTRHEQYF
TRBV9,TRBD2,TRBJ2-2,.,TGTGCCAGCAGCGGCTACTTCGGGACTAGCGGCCAGACCGGGGAGCTGTTTTTT,CASSGYFGTSGQTGELFF
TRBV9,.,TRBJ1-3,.,TGTGCCAGCAGCCCGGGGGGTGGAAACACCATATATTTT,CASSPGGGNTIYF
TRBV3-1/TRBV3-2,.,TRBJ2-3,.,TGTGCCAGCGCCAACGGATTCACAGATACGCAGTATTTT,CASANGFTDTQYF
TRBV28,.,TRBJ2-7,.,TGTGCCAGCAGTGGCGGACGAAATTACGAGCAGTACTTC,CASSGGRNYEQYF
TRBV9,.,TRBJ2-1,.,TGTGCCAGCAGCGTAGGCGGGAATCGCTACAATGAGCAGTTCTTC,CASSVGGNRYNEQFF
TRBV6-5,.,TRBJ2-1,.,TGTGCCAGCAGTTACTCGGTCGGTAGCGAGAATGAGCAGTTCTTC,CASSYSVGSENEQFF
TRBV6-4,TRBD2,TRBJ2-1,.,TGTGCCAGCAGTGTCGGTAGCGGGGGATACTACAATGAGCAGTTCTTC,CASSVGSGGYYNEQFF
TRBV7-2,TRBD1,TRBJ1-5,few,TGTGCCAGCAGCGCCCAGGGGGGGGGACAGCCCCAGCATTTT,CASSAQGGGQPQHF
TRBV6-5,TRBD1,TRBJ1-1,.,TGTGCCAGCAGTTTCGTCCCGGGACAGGTGTTAGGAGCTTTCTTT,CASSFVPGQVLGAFF
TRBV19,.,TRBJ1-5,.,TGTGCCAGTAGTATAAAGTCAGGAGGCAATCAGCCCCAGCATTTT,CASSIKSGGNQPQHF
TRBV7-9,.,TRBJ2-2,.,TGTGCCAGCAGCTGGGTGGTCACCGGGGAGCTGTTTTTT,CASSWVVTGELFF